The entry that follows covers one T cell receptor beta chain sequence. The antigen remains unidentified. These data originate in a study of cytomegalovirus exposure and HLA in healthy donors. The CDR3 is 14 amino acids. The ends were cut back, 6 bases at V and 6 bases at J, with 18 bases in the middle. Germline loops: CDR1 SGHRS, CDR2 YFSETQ. General study results and limits: Most TCR sequences were seen very rarely across donors, but some public TCRs occurred in many. In vitro testing confirmed a few CMV-associated chains as specific for CMV antigens.

In the PCR, 60 Vbeta and 13 Jbeta primers were used. Here immunoSEQ multiplex PCR was the method, and the copy in TCRdb shows in-frame clones only, minus some. Of 200,000 to 250,000 clones listed, 75% to 85% are singletons. Material: PBMCs. The V and J genes are TRBV5-1 and TRBJ1-1, with TRBD1 as a possible D gene (6 bases). This clonotype was sampled from a woman in her thirties or forties in good health and CMV-seronegative. CDR3 amino acids: CASTRGGGSAEAFF. CDR3 bases: TGCGCCAGCACCCGCGGGGGCGGATCGGCTGAAGCTTTCTTT.